A selection of T cell receptor beta chains follows, all from one sample in a study of Graves' ophthalmopathy and Graves' hyperthyroidism. TCRdb reprocessed the multiplex PCR reads via MiXCR and lists one record per CDR3 protein. This sample has about 740,000 distinct CDR3 sequences, with 40% found just once. Sequencing input: peripheral blood. The origin of the receptors is an adult man with Graves' ophthalmopathy. The CDR3 runs from the conserved cysteine through the conserved F or W. The D gene is left open where the match is weak. Size is omitted from some rows. Given values are once, few, many or a class for expanded clones.

d_gene | j_gene | v_gene | abundance | CDR3aa | CDR3nt
TRBD1 | TRBJ1-6 | TRBV29-1 | many | CSVAGTANSPLHF | TGCAGCGTTGCCGGGACAGCGAATTCACCCCTCCACTTT
NA | TRBJ1-1 | TRBV7-9 | NA | CASSRDTGNGGTEAFF | TGTGCCAGCAGCCGGGATACAGGGAATGGTGGGACTGAAGCTTTCTTT
NA | TRBJ1-3 | TRBV6-6 | NA | CASYRDTDSGNTIYF | TGTGCCAGCTACCGGGACACGGACTCTGGAAACACCATATATTTT
TRBD2 | TRBJ2-2 | TRBV7-3 | NA | CASSPAGVRGELFF | TGTGCCAGCAGCCCGGCGGGGGTTCGCGGGGAGCTGTTTTTT
NA | TRBJ2-5 | TRBV15 | many | CATSRAASLGVETQYF | TGTGCCACCAGCAGAGCGGCTAGCCTTGGCGTGGAGACCCAGTACTTC
NA | TRBJ1-2 | TRBV9 | few | CASSPISQVYGYTF | TGTGCCAGCAGCCCGATATCCCAGGTATATGGCTACACCTTC
NA | TRBJ1-1 | TRBV2 | NA | CASNEVVNTEAFF | TGTGCCAGCAACGAAGTAGTCAACACTGAAGCTTTCTTT
TRBD2 | TRBJ2-7 | TRBV10-3 | many | CATGTSGSYEQYF | TGTGCCACCGGGACTAGCGGGAGCTACGAGCAGTACTTC
TRBD1 | TRBJ2-6 | TRBV10-3 | NA | CASSFDRDRGFSGANVLTF | TGTGCCAGCAGTTTCGACCGGGACAGGGGATTCTCTGGGGCCAACGTCCTGACTTTC
NA | TRBJ1-6 | TRBV19 | many | CASSTTDSPLHF | TGTGCCAGCAGCACGACCGATTCACCCCTCCACTTT
TRBD1 | TRBJ1-5 | TRBV10-3 | NA | CASRGWGVGQPQHF | TGTGCCAGCAGGGGGTGGGGTGTTGGCCAGCCCCAGCATTTT
TRBD2 | TRBJ2-2 | TRBV7-9 | NA | CASSLAPAGSNTGELFF | TGTGCCAGCAGCTTAGCTCCAGCGGGGTCGAACACCGGGGAGCTGTTTTTT
NA | TRBJ1-5 | TRBV2 | many | CASRDPNQPQHF | TGTGCCAGCAGGGATCCCAATCAGCCCCAGCATTTT
NA | TRBJ1-1 | TRBV27 | few | CASSWQGTNTEAFF | TGTGCCAGCAGTTGGCAGGGGACGAACACTGAAGCTTTCTTT
TRBD1 | TRBJ1-1 | TRBV2 | many | CASSADRGAEAFF | TGTGCCAGCAGCGCGGACAGGGGTGCTGAAGCTTTCTTT
TRBD1 | TRBJ1-5 | TRBV19 | NA | CASSIVGWQGDQPQHF | TGTGCCAGTAGTATAGTTGGCTGGCAGGGGGACCAGCCCCAGCATTTT
TRBD2 | TRBJ2-5 | TRBV19 | few | CASSWRAGGQETQYF | TGTGCCAGTAGCTGGCGTGCGGGGGGCCAAGAGACCCAGTACTTC
NA | TRBJ1-6 | TRBV7-9 | NA | CASSYSIPSGDNSPLHF | TGTGCCAGCAGTTACTCGATCCCCTCAGGGGACAATTCACCCCTCCACTTT
NA | TRBJ1-5 | TRBV7-2 | NA | CASSLVGGYSNQPQHF | TGTGCCAGCAGCTTAGTAGGGGGATATAGCAATCAGCCCCAGCATTTT
TRBD1 | TRBJ2-7 | TRBV9 | NA | CASRQIQGTGYEQYF | TGCGCCAGCAGGCAAATACAGGGGACCGGTTACGAGCAGTACTTC
TRBD1 | TRBJ1-5 | TRBV2 | NA | CASRDRSGTEPQHF | TGTGCCAGCAGGGACAGGTCGGGGACGGAGCCCCAGCATTTT
TRBD2 | TRBJ2-7 | TRBV7-9 | many | CASSRGGYEQYF | TGTGCCAGCAGTCGGGGGGGCTACGAGCAGTACTTC
NA | TRBJ1-1 | TRBV9 | NA | CASSGTGRSEAFF | TGTGCCAGCAGCGGTACAGGGAGGTCTGAAGCTTTCTTT
TRBD1 | TRBJ2-3 | TRBV7-2 | NA | CASRGQGGRDTQYF | TGTGCCAGCAGAGGACAGGGGGGTCGAGATACGCAGTATTTT
NA | TRBJ2-5 | TRBV7-2 | many | CASSPQGGRETQYF | TGTGCCAGCAGCCCCCAGGGGGGCAGGGAGACCCAGTACTTC
TRBD1 | TRBJ1-6 | TRBV10-3 | NA | CASSRQGVSSYNSPLHF | TGTGCCAGCAGTCGACAGGGCGTAAGCTCCTATAATTCACCCCTCCACTTT
NA | TRBJ1-6 | TRBV25-1 | NA | CASQEGRGRSPLHF | TGTGCCAGCCAAGAGGGACGGGGCCGTTCACCCCTCCACTTT
NA | TRBJ2-3 | TRBV7-8 | NA | CASSSKGTDTQYF | TGTGCCAGCAGCAGCAAAGGCACAGATACGCAGTATTTT
NA | TRBJ1-1 | TRBV7-9 | NA | CASSLLHMNTEAFF | TGTGCCAGCAGCCTTCTCCATATGAACACTGAAGCTTTCTTT
NA | TRBJ1-1 | TRBV29-1 | many | CSVDPGPYYTEAFF | TGCAGCGTTGATCCCGGCCCATACTACACTGAAGCTTTCTTT
TRBD1 | TRBJ2-7 | TRBV7-3 | NA | CASSPKPRDRGGYEQYF | TGTGCCAGCAGCCCAAAGCCCCGGGACAGGGGCGGTTACGAGCAGTACTTC
NA | TRBJ1-3 | TRBV7-9 | many | CASSLGAGLSGNTIYF | TGTGCCAGCAGCTTAGGCGCAGGGTTATCGGGAAACACCATATATTTT
TRBD1 | TRBJ1-1 | TRBV5-4 | NA | CASSQGRTGIAFF | TGTGCCAGCAGCCAAGGTCGGACAGGGATAGCTTTCTTT
NA | TRBJ2-7 | TRBV6-5 | few | CASRLDRTFYEQYF | TGTGCCAGCAGGCTGGACAGAACCTTCTACGAGCAGTACTTC
NA | TRBJ1-2 | TRBV25-1 | once | CASSVSVGASGGYTF | TGTGCCAGCAGTGTCAGTGTCGGGGCCAGTGGTGGCTACACCTTC